What follows are 27 T cell receptor beta chains derived from one specimen sequenced in a study of siplizumab effects on memory and regulatory T cells. Using immunoSEQ multiplex PCR, the repertoire was profiled, and TCRdb retains in-frame clones only, with some absent. The sample lists 75,000 to 95,000 clones; over 80% were seen once. Sample: CD4+ T cells sorted from blood. The receptors here all came from a human donor in good health.

Details on this clone: Other DNA sequences of this sample code for an identical CDR3. The chain has TRBV19 and TRBJ2-3; D unresolved. V was shortened by 2 bases and J by 3 bases, with 6 bases between the two germline ends. This CDR3 is built from 13 residues. CDR1 is LNHDA, CDR2 SQIVND, per germline (reference sequence). CDR3 in amino acids: CASSIPLTDTQYF. In DNA, the CDR3 is TGTGCCAGTAGTATACCCCTTACAGATACGCAGTATTTT. Looking up the rest from reference TRBV19 and TRBJ2-3 gives the full variable domain: DGGITQSPKYLFRKEGQNVTLSCEQNLNHDAMYWYRQDPGQGLRLIYYSQIVNDFQKGDIAEGYSVSREKKESFPLTVTSAQKNPTAFYLCASSIPLTDTQYFGPGTRLTVL.

This clone was observed a handful of times. The gene calls are TRBV5-6 and TRBJ1-1; TRBD1 matches at 7 bases. V trimming: 3 bases; J trimming: 3 bases; junction bases outside the gene matches: 8. Germline V gene lookup returns CDR1 SGHDT and CDR2 YYEEEE. The CDR3 extends over 15 amino acids. Here the CDR3 reads CASSSTGAEDTEAFF. CDR3 DNA sequence: TGTGCCAGCAGCTCCACAGGGGCAGAGGACACTGAAGCTTTCTTT.

The chain combines TRBV7-9 with TRBJ2-5, with 7 bases that match TRBD2. CDR3 size: 14 residues. V shed 5 bases, J shed 2 bases, and the junction held 5 bases outside the gene matches. Germline V lookup: CDR1 SEHNR, CDR2 FQNEAQ (reference sequence). CDR3 region: CASSPGGGQETQYF. DNA for the CDR3: TGTGCCAGCAGCCCGGGGGGTGGACAAGAGACCCAGTACTTC.

The chain carries TRBV6-6 and TRBJ1-2; TRBD1 is a possible D gene (5 bases). CDR3 size: 15 residues. Trimming took off 2 bases at V and 8 bases at J, with 18 bases between the two ends. Per the germline V gene, CDR1 is MNHNY and CDR2 is SVGAGI (reference sequence). CDR3: CASSYPGLDRGGYTF. The CDR3 DNA reads TGTGCCAGCAGTTACCCGGGGCTTGATAGAGGAGGCTACACCTTC.

The chain combines TRBV2 with TRBJ1-2; no definite D call. V was trimmed by 2 bases and J by 2 bases, leaving 12 bases between them. The CDR3 consists of 15 residues. CDR1 is SNHLY and CDR2 is FYNNEI in the germline V gene. The DNA for the CDR3 is TGTGCCAGCAGTGAATATAGGGCTGGAAACTATGGCTACACCTTC. Translated: CASSEYRAGNYGYTF.

This rearrangement joins TRBV18 to TRBJ1-2, with D hard to call. Germline assignment: CDR1 KGHSH and CDR2 LQKENI. The CDR3 runs 13 residues. Trimming removed 1 base at V and 3 bases at J, with 6 bases between. DNA for the CDR3: TGTGCCAGCTCACCACGTGTAGACTATGGCTACACCTTC. Its translation: CASSPRVDYGYTF. The variable domain in full, with the rest retrieved from reference TRBV18 and TRBJ1-2, is NAGVMQNPRHLVRRRGQEARLRCSPMKGHSHVYWYRQLPEEGLKFMVYLQKENIIDESGMPKERFSAEFPKEGPSILRIQQVVRGDSAAYFCASSPRVDYGYTFGSGTRLTVV.

The rearrangement joins TRBV7-3 to TRBJ1-2; 7 nucleotides match TRBD1. The germline V gene has CDR1 SGHTA and CDR2 FQGTGA. J gave up 5 bases and V 3 bases, and 6 bases lay outside the gene matches. The CDR3 extends over 14 amino acids. CDR3 in amino acids: CASSLQGQRYGYTF. The CDR3, as DNA: TGTGCCAGCAGCTTGCAGGGACAGAGGTATGGCTACACCTTC. Filled out from reference TRBV7-3 and TRBJ1-2, the complete variable domain reads GAGVSQTPSNKVTEKGKYVELRCDPISGHTALYWYRQSLGQGPEFLIYFQGTGAADDSGLPNDRFFAVRPEGSVSTLKIQRTERGDSAVYLCASSLQGQRYGYTFGSGTRLTVV.

This rearrangement joins TRBV27 to TRBJ2-1; 11 bases match TRBD2. The V and J ends lost 6 bases and 10 bases, in that order; junction bases with no gene match: 11. The germline CDR1 and CDR2 sequences are MNHEY and SMNVEV (reference sequence). The CDR3 loop spans 15 amino acids. The CDR3 protein is CASRLAGAPPREQFF. The CDR3 DNA reads TGTGCCAGCAGACTAGCGGGAGCACCCCCCAGGGAGCAGTTCTTC.

The rearrangement uses TRBV5-4 and TRBJ2-1, with TRBD2 matching over 7 bases. Germline V CDR1 and CDR2: SGHNT, YYREEE (reference sequence). The V segment lost 0 bases and the J segment 2 bases; nucleotides outside the gene matches: 5. There are 16 residues in the CDR3. Written as DNA, the CDR3 is TGTGCCAGCAGCTTGGACGCGGGAGCAACCTACAATGAGCAGTTCTTC. Protein sequence: CASSLDAGATYNEQFF.

V gene TRBV14 combines with J gene TRBJ2-2; no firm D call. CDR3 length: 13 amino acids. V was shortened by 4 bases and J by 4 bases, with 7 bases between the two germline ends. Germline V gives CDR1 SGHDN, CDR2 FVKESK. The DNA of the CDR3 is TGTGCCAGCAGCCCCCTATCCACCGGGGAGCTGTTTTTT. Protein product: CASSPLSTGELFF.

The chain joins TRBV18 to TRBJ2-7; D might be TRBD1 (5 bases). From germline, CDR1 is KGHSH and CDR2 LQKENI. This CDR3 contains 14 residues. Trimming pared 2 bases from V and 2 bases from J, leaving 10 bases between. The chain's CDR3 is CASSPNDRAYEQYF. The CDR3 region has the DNA TGTGCCAGCTCACCAAACGACAGAGCCTACGAGCAGTACTTC.

This clone was recorded only once. In DNA form, the CDR3 reads TGTGCCAGCAGCTGGGGGCGGGAGCCCTTCTCCTACGAGCAGTACTTC. This codes for CASSWGREPFSYEQYF. V and J are TRBV5-5 and TRBJ2-7; D is possibly TRBD2 (7 bases). Germline assignment: CDR1 SGHKS and CDR2 YYEKEE (reference sequence). V dropped 3 bases and J dropped 0 bases, with 16 bases sitting between them. The CDR3 length is 16 residues.

This clone is a singleton in its sample. The gene calls are TRBV7-3 and TRBJ2-5; a possible D gene is TRBD2 (7 bases). V lost 5 bases and J lost 4, with 23 bases in between. There are 17 residues in the CDR3. Germline CDR1 and CDR2: SGHTA and FQGTGA. The DNA for the CDR3 is TGTGCCAGCAGCCATTCTATATCTGGGGGGGCGAGAGAGACCCAGTACTTC. As protein: CASSHSISGGARETQYF.

The rearrangement joins TRBV7-2 to TRBJ2-3; D not certain. The germline V and J ends were trimmed by 5 bases and 2 bases, with 5 bases remaining between them. CDR3 length equals 12 residues. The V gene's germline CDR1 is SGHTA and CDR2 FQGNSA. The CDR3 DNA reads TGTGCCAGCAGCAAGACCACAGATACGCAGTATTTT. It is translated as CASSKTTDTQYF.

This clone came up once. This sequence joins TRBV19 and TRBJ1-3; 8 bases are a match to TRBD1. The trim removed 4 bases at V and 0 bases at J, leaving 5 bases unmatched. The CDR3 spans 16 residues. Looked up from germline, CDR1 is LNHDA and CDR2 is SQIVND (reference sequence). The CDR3 DNA reads TGTGCCAGTAGTAGGGGGACAGGACGCTCTGGAAACACCATATATTTT. The encoded protein is CASSRGTGRSGNTIYF. The whole variable domain, remainder taken from reference TRBV19 and TRBJ1-3, is DGGITQSPKYLFRKEGQNVTLSCEQNLNHDAMYWYRQDPGQGLRLIYYSQIVNDFQKGDIAEGYSVSREKKESFPLTVTSAQKNPTAFYLCASSRGTGRSGNTIYFGEGSWLTVV.

This chain links TRBV28 with TRBJ2-1; TRBD2 might be the D (5 bases). The germline V and J ends were trimmed by 5 bases and 6 bases, with 17 bases remaining between them. The germline V gene encodes CDR1 MDHEN and CDR2 SYDVKM. The length of the CDR3 is 15 residues. CDR3 in amino acids: CASSRGGGPSNEQFF. The CDR3 DNA reads as TGTGCCAGCAGTCGGGGTGGTGGGCCCTCCAATGAGCAGTTCTTC. The full variable domain, rest sourced from reference TRBV28 and TRBJ2-1, is DVKVTQSSRYLVKRTGEKVFLECVQDMDHENMFWYRQDPGLGLRLIYFSYDVKMKEKGDIPEGYSVSREKKERFSLILESASTNQTSMYLCASSRGGGPSNEQFFGPGTRLTVL.

The CDR3 sequence is CASSLAVGPTNEKLFF. CDR3 in DNA: TGTGCCAGCAGTTTGGCGGTAGGACCGACTAATGAAAAACTGTTTTTT. This chain joins TRBV28 and TRBJ1-4; D unclear. CDR3 length: 16 residues. Trimming shortened V by 3 bases and J by 2 bases, and 13 bases separated the two germline ends. CDR1 is MDHEN and CDR2 is SYDVKM in the germline V gene.

The chain combines TRBV2 with TRBJ1-3; 7 bases are a match to TRBD1. This CDR3 has 15 amino acids. V trimming: 1 base; J trimming: 5 bases; junction bases outside the gene matches: 5. The germline V gene has CDR1 SNHLY and CDR2 FYNNEI. CDR3 sequence reads: CASSEETGPRNTIYF. CDR3 nucleotide sequence: TGTGCCAGCAGTGAAGAGACAGGGCCCAGAAACACCATATATTTT.

For the CDR3, the DNA is TGTGCCAGCAGAGAGACTAGTGTGACAGATACGCAGTATTTT. Its protein is CASRETSVTDTQYF. The V and J genes are TRBV6-5 and TRBJ2-3; possible D gene TRBD2, 6 bases. Germline V gene lookup returns CDR1 MNHEY and CDR2 SVGAGI. The V end was cut by 6 bases, the J end by 3 bases, with 13 bases between. The CDR3 covers 14 residues.

The chain joins TRBV4-1 to TRBJ1-1; unclear D gene. The CDR3 loop spans 13 amino acids. Trimming left V 0 bases short and J 3 bases short, with 5 bases between. Germline lookup yields CDR1 MGHRA and CDR2 YSYEKL. CDR3: CASSQESHTEAFF. CDR3 DNA sequence: TGCGCCAGCAGCCAAGAGAGTCACACTGAAGCTTTCTTT.

This clone was counted a few times. The gene calls are TRBV28 and TRBJ1-2; the match to TRBD1 covers 9 bases. The ends lost 1 base at V and 2 bases at J; junction bases unmatched: 2. This CDR3 region has 15 residues. Germline V gene lookup returns CDR1 MDHEN and CDR2 SYDVKM. DNA of the CDR3: TGTGCCAGCAGTTTATCGGGACAGGGAAACTATGGCTACACCTTC. It specifies CASSLSGQGNYGYTF.

The DNA for the CDR3 is TGTGCCAGCTCACCCTCAACAGGGGAAGGTACCTACGAGCAGTACTTC. Protein: CASSPSTGEGTYEQYF. The chain has TRBV18 and TRBJ2-7; 7 positions match TRBD1. CDR3 length: 16 residues. V shed 3 bases, J shed 2 bases, and the junction held 10 bases outside the gene matches. CDR1 and CDR2 from the germline V gene are KGHSH and LQKENI.

The V and J genes are TRBV29-1 and TRBJ1-1; perhaps TRBD1 as D (5 bases). V lost 5 bases, J lost 4 bases, and 20 bases lay in between. CDR1 SQVTM and CDR2 ANQGSEA come from the germline V gene. The CDR3 extends over 15 amino acids. The CDR3 coding sequence is TGCAGCGTTTTTGGGAAGGGGAGCCAGGCCACTGAAGCTTTCTTT. This gives the protein CSVFGKGSQATEAFF.

This rearrangement joins TRBV5-1 to TRBJ1-4, with 7 bases aligning to TRBD1. CDR3 size: 15 residues. J was trimmed by 1 base and V by 4 bases; bases with no gene match: 4. Germline assignment: CDR1 SGHRS and CDR2 YFSETQ. This CDR3 is CASSQYRGTNEKLFF. In DNA form, the CDR3 reads TGCGCCAGCAGCCAATACAGGGGAACTAATGAAAAACTGTTTTTT.

This rearrangement joins TRBV5-6 to TRBJ1-1, with unresolved D. CDR1 is SGHDT and CDR2 is YYEEEE in the germline V gene. This CDR3 has 15 residues. Trimming left V 0 bases short and J 3 bases short, with 12 bases between. The CDR3 loop reads CASSLVPGGDTEAFF. DNA of the CDR3: TGTGCCAGCAGCTTGGTACCGGGAGGTGACACTGAAGCTTTCTTT.

V and J are TRBV2 and TRBJ2-2; TRBD2 matches 7 bases. With 6 bases clipped from V and 5 bases from J, the junction kept 6 bases outside the gene matches. The germline CDR1 and CDR2 sequences are SNHLY and FYNNEI. This CDR3 is built from 14 residues. The CDR3 sequence is CASRPAGFTGELFF. CDR3 coding DNA: TGTGCCAGCAGACCAGCGGGATTTACCGGGGAGCTGTTTTTT. The full variable domain, in which reference TRBV2 and TRBJ2-2 provide the parts outside the CDR3, is EPEVTQTPSHQVTQMGQEVILRCVPISNHLYFYWYRQILGQKVEFLVSFYNNEISEKSEIFDDQFSVERPDGSNFTLKIRSTKLEDSAMYFCASRPAGFTGELFFGEGSRLTVL.

The chain uses TRBV10-3 and TRBJ2-3; maybe TRBD2 (7 bases). Germline V gene sequence: CDR1 ENHRY, CDR2 SYGVKD. Trimming pared 6 bases from V and 2 bases from J, leaving 18 bases between. CDR3 size: 16 residues. This CDR3 reads CAISRGASGYTDTQYF. In DNA form, the CDR3 reads TGTGCCATCAGCCGGGGGGCTAGCGGCTACACAGATACGCAGTATTTT.